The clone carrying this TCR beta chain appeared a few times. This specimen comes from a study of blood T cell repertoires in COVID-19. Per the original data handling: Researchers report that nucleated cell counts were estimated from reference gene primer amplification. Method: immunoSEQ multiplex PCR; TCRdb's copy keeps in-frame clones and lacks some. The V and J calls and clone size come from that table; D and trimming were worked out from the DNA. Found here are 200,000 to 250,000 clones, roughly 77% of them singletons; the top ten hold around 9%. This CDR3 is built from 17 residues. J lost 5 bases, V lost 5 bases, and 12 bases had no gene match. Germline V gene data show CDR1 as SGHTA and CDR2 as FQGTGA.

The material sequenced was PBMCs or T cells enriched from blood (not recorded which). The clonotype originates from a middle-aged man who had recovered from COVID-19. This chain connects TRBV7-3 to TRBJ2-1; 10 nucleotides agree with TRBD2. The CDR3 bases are TGTGCCAGCAGCCCCCGCCGGACTAGCGGAGCAGACAATGAGCAGTTCTTC. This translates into CASSPRRTSGADNEQFF.